This entry is about one T cell receptor beta chain. The CDR3 spans 15 residues. Germline loops: CDR1 LNHDA, CDR2 SQIVND (reference sequence). Trimming removed 5 bases at V and 2 bases at J, with 15 bases between. The sample comes from a study of T cell responses to AZD1222 COVID-19 vaccine. Generated by immunoSEQ multiplex PCR, the TCRdb table keeps only in-frame clones and is missing some. The sample lists more than 120,000 clones, almost 90% occurring once. Second-dose groups at about 4 or about 12 weeks were pooled. The clonotype was recovered from an adult who received the AZD1222 COVID-19 vaccine. The source was peripheral blood, collected 28 days after the second AZD1222 dose. The V gene is TRBV19, the J gene TRBJ1-2; TRBD1 might be the D (5 bases). The CDR3 DNA sequence: TGTGCCAGTAGTCCAGGGCGCAACTACAACTATGGCTACACCTTC. Translating it yields CASSPGRNYNYGYTF.